The 7 T cell receptor beta chains given below trace back to one sample, sequenced in a study of blood T cell repertoires in COVID-19. Sequencing was performed with immunoSEQ multiplex PCR; in TCRdb, only in-frame clones are kept and a portion is missing. Among around 470,000 clones, 90% were seen once, and the ten largest hold 0.6%. The specimen was PBMCs or T cells enriched from blood (not recorded which). The receptors stem from a man between 18 and 29 years old who had recovered from COVID-19.

The CDR3 spells CASSQGNLNNSPLHF. The CDR3 DNA sequence: TGTGCCAGCAGCCAAGGCAATCTCAATAATTCACCCCTCCACTTT. The chain recombines TRBV16 with TRBJ1-6; D remains ambiguous. This CDR3 has 15 amino acids. Per the germline V gene, CDR1 is KGHSY and CDR2 is FQNENV. V shed 2 bases and J shed 5 bases, with 10 bases lying between them. The whole variable domain, remainder taken from reference TRBV16 and TRBJ1-6, is GEEVAQTPKHLVRGEGQKAKLYCAPIKGHSYVFWYQQVLKNEFKFLISFQNENVFDETGMPKERFSAKCLPNSPCSLEIQATKLEDSAVYFCASSQGNLNNSPLHFGNGTRLTVT.

V and J are TRBV9 and TRBJ1-5; 9 bases agree with TRBD1. This CDR3 is built from 15 residues. V shed 4 bases and J 3 bases; nucleotides not matched to a gene: 5. In germline, CDR1 is SGDLS, CDR2 YYNGEE. CDR3 nucleotides: TGTGCCAGCAGCCTGGGGGACAGGGACAATCAGCCCCAGCATTTT. Amino acid sequence: CASSLGDRDNQPQHF.

The table lists this clone with a few counts. This rearrangement joins TRBV2 to TRBJ1-1, with 9 bases lining up with TRBD1. This CDR3 has 12 residues. The germline gives CDR1 SNHLY, CDR2 FYNNEI. V lost 11 bases and J lost 3; bases outside the gene matches: 4. Here the CDR3 DNA reads TGTGCCGGAGGACAGGGGTACACTGAAGCTTTCTTT. Protein product: CAGGQGYTEAFF.

V and J are TRBV18 and TRBJ2-1, with 11 bases aligning to TRBD2. The CDR3 has 14 amino acids. V was pared by 4 bases and J by 10 bases, with 6 bases of the junction left unmatched. Germline CDR1 and CDR2: KGHSH and LQKENI. CDR3 protein: CASSLSRLAGEQFF. The CDR3 DNA sequence: TGTGCCAGCTCACTTTCGAGACTAGCGGGGGAGCAGTTCTTC.

The chain combines TRBV4-1 with TRBJ2-5; tentative D call: TRBD2 (5 bases). In germline, CDR1 is MGHRA, CDR2 YSYEKL. Trimming left V 3 bases short and J 1 base short, with 9 bases between. This CDR3 has 14 amino acids. The CDR3 protein is CASSQGVGQETQYF. DNA for the CDR3: TGCGCCAGCAGCCAGGGAGTGGGCCAAGAGACCCAGTACTTC.

The rearrangement joins TRBV20-1 to TRBJ1-5, with TRBD1 as a possible D gene (6 bases). The CDR3 consists of 11 residues. Germline V CDR1 and CDR2: DFQATT, SNEGSKA (reference sequence). V lost 6 bases, J lost 9 bases, and 12 bases lay in between. The CDR3 here is CSASQGVPQHF. The CDR3 nucleotides read TGCAGTGCCTCACAGGGTGTGCCCCAGCATTTT.

This sequence joins TRBV6-6 and TRBJ2-2; tentative D call: TRBD1 (5 bases). This CDR3 has 14 residues. Germline V gene sequence: CDR1 MNHNY, CDR2 SVGAGI (reference sequence). V lost 4 bases, J lost 9 bases, and 15 bases lay in between. The CDR3 nucleotides read TGTGCCAGCAGTTCCGACCTTGGGGCCAGGGAGCTGTTTTTT. It codes for CASSSDLGARELFF.